Listed below are T cell receptor beta chains from one sample, sequenced in a study of T cell changes during pregnancy in multiple sclerosis. Using immunoSEQ multiplex PCR, the repertoire was profiled, and TCRdb retains in-frame clones only, with some absent. The sample holds 60,000 to 70,000 clones, roughly 89% seen once. Specimen: peripheral blood, collected in the third trimester of pregnancy. The origin of the receptors is a female donor in good health, enrolled as a control in a pregnancy study. Each CDR3 is given without its conserved first and last residue.

J | V | CDR3
TRBJ1-1 | TRBV7-9 | ASSSRELNTEAF
TRBJ2-7 | TRBV9 | ASSSSGSEQY
TRBJ2-7 | TRBV15 | ATSPYRQGGSYEQY
TRBJ2-7 | TRBV18 | ASSPRDSHYEQY
TRBJ2-1 | TRBV4-1 | ASSLWGGTETYNEQF
TRBJ2-2 | TRBV11-3 | ASSLDQLRGGASTGELF
TRBJ2-3 | TRBV4-1 | ASSQGVSGIGGDTQY
TRBJ2-7 | TRBV30 | AWSEFGGEQY
TRBJ2-5 | TRBV28 | ASRRPRSGQVPGETQY
TRBJ2-7 | TRBV9 | ASSVGGQANREQY
TRBJ2-1 | TRBV4-1 | ASSHPGLSNYNEQF
TRBJ1-2 | TRBV29-1 | SVEKGNYGYT
TRBJ2-1 | TRBV15 | ATSSYLAGGHEQF
TRBJ2-7 | TRBV5-6 | ASSWTGGSNEQY
TRBJ2-2 | TRBV6-4 | ASSLTGANTGELF
TRBJ1-1 | TRBV5-1 | ASSPQGNTEAF